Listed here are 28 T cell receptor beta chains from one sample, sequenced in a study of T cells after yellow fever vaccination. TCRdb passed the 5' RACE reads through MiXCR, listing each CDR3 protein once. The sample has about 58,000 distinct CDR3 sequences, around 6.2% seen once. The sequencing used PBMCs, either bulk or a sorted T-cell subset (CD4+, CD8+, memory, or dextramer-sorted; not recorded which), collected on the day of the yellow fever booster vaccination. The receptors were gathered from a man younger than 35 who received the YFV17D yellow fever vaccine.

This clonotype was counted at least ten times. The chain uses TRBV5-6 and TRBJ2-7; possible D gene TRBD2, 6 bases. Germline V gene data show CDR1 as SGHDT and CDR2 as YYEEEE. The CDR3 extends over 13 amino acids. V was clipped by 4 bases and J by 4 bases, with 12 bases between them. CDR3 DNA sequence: TGTGCCAGCAGCCCGGGACTGCATTACGAGCAGTACTTC. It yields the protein CASSPGLHYEQYF. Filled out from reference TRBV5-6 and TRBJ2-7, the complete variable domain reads DAGVTQSPTHLIKTRGQQVTLRCSPKSGHDTVSWYQQALGQGPQFIFQYYEEEERQRGNFPDRFSGHQFPNYSSELNVNALLLGDSALYLCASSPGLHYEQYFGPGTRLTVT.

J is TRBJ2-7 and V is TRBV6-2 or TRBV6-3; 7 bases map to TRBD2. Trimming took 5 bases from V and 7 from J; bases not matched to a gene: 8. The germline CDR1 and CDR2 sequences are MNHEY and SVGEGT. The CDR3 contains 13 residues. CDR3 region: CASSGSGPTEQYF. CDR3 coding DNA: TGTGCCAGCAGTGGTAGCGGGCCTACGGAGCAGTACTTC.

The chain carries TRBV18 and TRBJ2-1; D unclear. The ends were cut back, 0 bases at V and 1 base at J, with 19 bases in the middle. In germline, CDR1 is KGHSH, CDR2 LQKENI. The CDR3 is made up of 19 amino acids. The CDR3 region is CASSPPRFSSGMSYNEQFF. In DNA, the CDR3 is TGTGCCAGCTCACCACCTAGGTTTAGCTCAGGAATGTCCTACAATGAGCAGTTCTTC.

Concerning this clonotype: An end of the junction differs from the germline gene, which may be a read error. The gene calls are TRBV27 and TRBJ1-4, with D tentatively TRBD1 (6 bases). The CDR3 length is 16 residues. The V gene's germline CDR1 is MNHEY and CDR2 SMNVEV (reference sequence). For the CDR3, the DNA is TGCGCCAGCAGTCCGCGGACAGCACCAACTAATGAAAAACTGTTTTTT. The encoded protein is CASSPRTAPTNEKLFF.

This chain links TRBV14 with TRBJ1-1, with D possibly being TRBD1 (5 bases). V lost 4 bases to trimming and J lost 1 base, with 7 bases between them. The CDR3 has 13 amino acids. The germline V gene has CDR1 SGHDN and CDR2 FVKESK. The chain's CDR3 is CASSRTQNTEAFF. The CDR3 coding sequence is TGTGCCAGCAGCCGGACACAGAACACTGAAGCTTTCTTT. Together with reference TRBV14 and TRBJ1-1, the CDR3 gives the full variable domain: EAGVTQFPSHSVIEKGQTVTLRCDPISGHDNLYWYRRVMGKEIKFLLHFVKESKQDESGMPNNRFLAERTGGTYSTLKVQPAELEDSGVYFCASSRTQNTEAFFGQGTRLTVV.

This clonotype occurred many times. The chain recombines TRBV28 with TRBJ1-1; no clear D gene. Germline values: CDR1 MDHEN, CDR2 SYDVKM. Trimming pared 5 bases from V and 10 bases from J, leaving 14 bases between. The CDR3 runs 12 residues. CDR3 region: CASSTAPGPAFF. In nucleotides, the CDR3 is TGTGCCAGCAGTACCGCCCCCGGACCAGCTTTCTTT.

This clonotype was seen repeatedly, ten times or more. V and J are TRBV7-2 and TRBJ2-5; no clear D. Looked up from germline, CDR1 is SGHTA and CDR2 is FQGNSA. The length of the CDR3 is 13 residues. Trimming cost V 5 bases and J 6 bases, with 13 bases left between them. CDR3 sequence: CASSMVNSQTQYF. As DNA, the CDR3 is TGTGCCAGCAGCATGGTGAATTCACAGACCCAGTACTTC.

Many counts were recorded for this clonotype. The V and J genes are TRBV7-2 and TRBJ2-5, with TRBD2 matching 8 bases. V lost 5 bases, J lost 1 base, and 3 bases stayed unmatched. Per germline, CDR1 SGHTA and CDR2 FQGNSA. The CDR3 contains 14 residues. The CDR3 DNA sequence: TGTGCCAGCAGCGAGAGCGGGAGCCAAGAGACCCAGTACTTC. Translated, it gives CASSESGSQETQYF.

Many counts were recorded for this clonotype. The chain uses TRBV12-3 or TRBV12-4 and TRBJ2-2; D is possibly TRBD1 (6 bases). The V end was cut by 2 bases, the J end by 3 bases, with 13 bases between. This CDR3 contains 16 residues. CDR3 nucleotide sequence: TGTGCCAGCAGTTTATCGCCAGGGGAATACACCGGGGAGCTGTTTTTT. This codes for CASSLSPGEYTGELFF.

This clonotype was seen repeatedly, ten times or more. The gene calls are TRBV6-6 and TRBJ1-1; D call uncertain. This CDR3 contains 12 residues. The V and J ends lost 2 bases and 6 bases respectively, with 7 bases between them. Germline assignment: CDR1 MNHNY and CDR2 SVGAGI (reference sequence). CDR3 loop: CASSYDGSEAFF. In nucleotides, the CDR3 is TGTGCCAGCAGTTACGACGGGTCTGAAGCTTTCTTT.

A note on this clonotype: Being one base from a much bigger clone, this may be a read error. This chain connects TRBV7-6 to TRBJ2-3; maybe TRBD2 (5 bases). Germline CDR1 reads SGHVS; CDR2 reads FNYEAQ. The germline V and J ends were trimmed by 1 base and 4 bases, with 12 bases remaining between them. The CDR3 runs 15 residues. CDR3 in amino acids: CASSLVAEVPDTQYF. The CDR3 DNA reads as TGTGCCAGCAGCTTAGTGGCGGAGGTCCCAGATACGCAGTATTTT.

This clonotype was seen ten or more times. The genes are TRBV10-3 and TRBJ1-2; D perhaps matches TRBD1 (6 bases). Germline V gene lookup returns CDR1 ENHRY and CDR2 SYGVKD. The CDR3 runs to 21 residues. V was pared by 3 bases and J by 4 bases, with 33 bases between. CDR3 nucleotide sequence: TGTGCCATCAGTGAATTACCTGGGACAACACGCGAATCCGCCTCTCGCTATGGCTACACCTTC. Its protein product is CAISELPGTTRESASRYGYTF.

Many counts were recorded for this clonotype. DNA for the CDR3: TGTGCCAGTAGTATGGGGCTCGGTCTGCAGACCCAGTACTTC. Amino acids: CASSMGLGLQTQYF. V and J are TRBV19 and TRBJ2-5; a weak D match, TRBD1 (5 bases). Per germline, CDR1 LNHDA and CDR2 SQIVND (reference sequence). Trimming removed 3 bases from V and 6 bases from J, with 14 bases in between. The CDR3 covers 14 residues.

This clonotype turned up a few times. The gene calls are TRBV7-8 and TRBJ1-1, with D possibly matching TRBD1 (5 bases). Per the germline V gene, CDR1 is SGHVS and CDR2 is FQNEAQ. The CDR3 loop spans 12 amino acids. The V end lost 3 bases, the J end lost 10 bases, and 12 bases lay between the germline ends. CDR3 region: CASSLVTAVAFF. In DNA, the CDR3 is TGTGCCAGCAGCTTGGTGACAGCTGTAGCTTTCTTT.

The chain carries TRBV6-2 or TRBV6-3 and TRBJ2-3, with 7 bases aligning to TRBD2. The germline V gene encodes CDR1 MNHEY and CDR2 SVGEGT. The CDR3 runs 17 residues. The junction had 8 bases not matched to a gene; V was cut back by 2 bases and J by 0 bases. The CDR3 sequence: CASSYVRGRGSTDTQYF. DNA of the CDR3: TGTGCCAGCAGTTACGTGCGCGGGCGGGGGAGCACAGATACGCAGTATTTT.

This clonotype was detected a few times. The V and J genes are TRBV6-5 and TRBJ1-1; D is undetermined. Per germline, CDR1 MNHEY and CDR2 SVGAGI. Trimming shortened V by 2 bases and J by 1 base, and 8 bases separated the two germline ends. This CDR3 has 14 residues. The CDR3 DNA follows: TGTGCCAGCAGTTACAGTTCTGAGAACACTGAAGCTTTCTTT. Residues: CASSYSSENTEAFF.

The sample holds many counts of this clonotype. The CDR3 DNA reads as TGCAGTGCTAGGGGGACAGGGACAATTTCCTACAATGAGCAGTTCTTC. This gives the protein CSARGTGTISYNEQFF. The chain combines TRBV20-1 with TRBJ2-1, with TRBD1 identical over 9 bases. Germline V lookup: CDR1 DFQATT, CDR2 SNEGSKA (reference sequence). There are 16 residues in the CDR3. The V gene end was trimmed by 3 bases and the J gene end by 1 base; junction bases not matched to a gene: 7.

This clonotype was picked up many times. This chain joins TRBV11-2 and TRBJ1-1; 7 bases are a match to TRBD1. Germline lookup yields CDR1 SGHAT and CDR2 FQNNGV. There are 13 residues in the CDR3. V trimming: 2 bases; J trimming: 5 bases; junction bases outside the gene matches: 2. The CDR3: CASSLQGGTEAFF. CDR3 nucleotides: TGTGCCAGCAGCTTACAGGGGGGGACTGAAGCTTTCTTT.

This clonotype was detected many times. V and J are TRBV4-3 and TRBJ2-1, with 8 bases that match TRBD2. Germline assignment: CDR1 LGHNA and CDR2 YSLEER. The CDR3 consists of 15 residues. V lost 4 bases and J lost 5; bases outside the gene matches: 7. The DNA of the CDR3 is TGCGCCAGCAGCCGAGGACTAGCCCAGAACAATGAGCAGTTCTTC. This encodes CASSRGLAQNNEQFF.

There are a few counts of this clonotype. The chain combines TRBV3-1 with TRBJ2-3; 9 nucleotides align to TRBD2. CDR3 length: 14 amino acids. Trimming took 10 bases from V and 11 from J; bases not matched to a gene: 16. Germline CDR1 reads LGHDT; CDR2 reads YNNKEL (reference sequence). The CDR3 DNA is TGTGCCACGGAAGATGCGGGGGGGGTTGGTATGCAGTATTTT. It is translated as CATEDAGGVGMQYF.

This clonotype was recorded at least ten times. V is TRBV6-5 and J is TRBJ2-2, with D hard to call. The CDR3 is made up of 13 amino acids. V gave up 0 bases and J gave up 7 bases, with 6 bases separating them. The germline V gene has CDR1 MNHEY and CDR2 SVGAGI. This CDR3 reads CASSYSTGGELFF. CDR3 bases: TGTGCCAGCAGTTACTCCACCGGCGGGGAGCTGTTTTTT.

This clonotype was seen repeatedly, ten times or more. DNA of the CDR3: TGCAGTGTCACGCCGGGGAGCCAAGAGACCCAGTACTTC. As protein: CSVTPGSQETQYF. The chain couples TRBV20-1 to TRBJ2-5; D may be TRBD2 (5 bases). The germline V gene has CDR1 DFQATT and CDR2 SNEGSKA (reference sequence). Between the trimmed V and J ends, which lost 7 bases and 1 base, there was a span of 13 bases. The length of the CDR3 is 13 residues.

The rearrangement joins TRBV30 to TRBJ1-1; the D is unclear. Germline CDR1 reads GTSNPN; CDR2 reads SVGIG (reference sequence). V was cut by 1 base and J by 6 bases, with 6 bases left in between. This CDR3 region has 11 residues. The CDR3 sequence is CAWSGVAEAFF. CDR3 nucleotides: TGTGCCTGGAGTGGGGTGGCTGAAGCTTTCTTT.

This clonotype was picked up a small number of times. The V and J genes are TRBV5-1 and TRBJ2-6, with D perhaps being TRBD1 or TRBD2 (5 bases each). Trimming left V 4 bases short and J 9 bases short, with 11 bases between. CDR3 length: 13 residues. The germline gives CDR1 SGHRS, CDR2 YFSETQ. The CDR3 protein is CASSIGTVNVLTF. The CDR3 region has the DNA TGCGCCAGCAGCATCGGGACCGTCAACGTCCTGACTTTC.

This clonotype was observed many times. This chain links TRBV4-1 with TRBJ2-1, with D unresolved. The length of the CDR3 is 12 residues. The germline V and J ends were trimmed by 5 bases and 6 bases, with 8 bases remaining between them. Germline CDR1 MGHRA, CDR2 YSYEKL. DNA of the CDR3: TGCGCCAGCAGCGATCTAGGCAATGAGCAGTTCTTC. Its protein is CASSDLGNEQFF.

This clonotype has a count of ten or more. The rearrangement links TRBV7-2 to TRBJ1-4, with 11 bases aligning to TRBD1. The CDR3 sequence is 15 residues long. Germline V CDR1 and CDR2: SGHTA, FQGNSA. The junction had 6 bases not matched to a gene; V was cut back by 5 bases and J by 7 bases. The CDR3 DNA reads TGTGCCAGCAGCGCCCGGACAGGGGGCGTTGAAAAACTGTTTTTT. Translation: CASSARTGGVEKLFF.

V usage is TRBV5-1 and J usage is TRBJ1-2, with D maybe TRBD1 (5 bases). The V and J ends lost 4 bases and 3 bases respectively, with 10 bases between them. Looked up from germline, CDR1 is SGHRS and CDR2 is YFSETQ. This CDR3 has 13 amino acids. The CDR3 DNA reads TGCGCCAGCAGCCGGGACGGAGACTATGGCTACACCTTC. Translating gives CASSRDGDYGYTF.

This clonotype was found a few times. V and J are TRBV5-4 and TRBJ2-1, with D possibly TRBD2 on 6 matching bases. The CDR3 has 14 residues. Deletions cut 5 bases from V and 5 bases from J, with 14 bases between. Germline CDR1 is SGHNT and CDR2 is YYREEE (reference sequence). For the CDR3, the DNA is TGTGCCAGCAGAATCTGGAGGGACCACAATGAGCAGTTCTTC. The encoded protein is CASRIWRDHNEQFF. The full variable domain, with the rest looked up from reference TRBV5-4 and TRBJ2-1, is ETGVTQSPTHLIKTRGQQVTLRCSSQSGHNTVSWYQQALGQGPQFIFQYYREEENGRGNFPPRFSGLQFPNYSSELNVNALELDDSALYLCASRIWRDHNEQFFGPGTRLTVL.